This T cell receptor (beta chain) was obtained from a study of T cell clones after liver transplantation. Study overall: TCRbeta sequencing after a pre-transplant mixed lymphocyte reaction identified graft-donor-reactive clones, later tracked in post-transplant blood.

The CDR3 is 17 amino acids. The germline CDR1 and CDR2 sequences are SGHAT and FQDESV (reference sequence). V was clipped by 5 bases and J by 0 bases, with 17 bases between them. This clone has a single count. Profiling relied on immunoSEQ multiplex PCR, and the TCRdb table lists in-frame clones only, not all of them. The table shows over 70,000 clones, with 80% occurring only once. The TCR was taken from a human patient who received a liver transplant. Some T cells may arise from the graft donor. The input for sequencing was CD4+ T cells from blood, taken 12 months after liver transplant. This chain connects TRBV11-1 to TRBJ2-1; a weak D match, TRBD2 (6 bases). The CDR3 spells CASSTRRDSSSYNEQFF. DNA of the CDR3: TGTGCCAGCAGCACCCGCCGGGACTCGAGCTCCTACAATGAGCAGTTCTTC. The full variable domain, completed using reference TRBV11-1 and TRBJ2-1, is EAEVAQSPRYKITEKSQAVAFWCDPISGHATLYWYRQILGQGPELLVQFQDESVVDDSQLPKDRFSAERLKGVDSTLKIQPAELGDSAMYLCASSTRRDSSSYNEQFFGPGTRLTVL.